The 14 T cell receptor beta chains given below trace back to one sample, sequenced in a study of T cell repertoires in cytomegalovirus infection. TCRdb analysed the reads with MiXCR anew, one entry per CDR3 protein. Of about 600,000 distinct CDR3 sequences detected, more than 20% appear once; the ten largest clones hold around 8%. Input material: CD8+ T cells from PBMCs. The receptors originated from a human donor in good health (CMV status not recorded). Some clones in this sample may be carry-over from other donors' samples.

J is TRBJ1-5 and V is TRBV19; D unclear. V gave up 10 bases and J gave up 3 bases, with 16 bases separating them. The CDR3 runs to 14 residues. Germline V CDR1 and CDR2: LNHDA, SQIVND (reference sequence). The chain's CDR3 is CATKTQAYNQPQHF. DNA of the CDR3: TGTGCCACTAAAACCCAGGCTTACAATCAGCCCCAGCATTTT.

The J gene is TRBJ1-1, the V gene TRBV12-5; TRBD1 agrees at 10 bases. The CDR3 length is 15 residues. Trimming removed 4 bases from V and 4 bases from J; junction bases left unmatched: 6. CDR1 and CDR2 (germline): LGHNT, FRNRAP. CDR3 loop: CASGSGTGVGTEAFF. In nucleotides, the CDR3 is TGTGCTAGTGGTTCAGGGACAGGGGTTGGCACTGAAGCTTTCTTT.

The chain couples TRBV6-2 or TRBV6-3 to TRBJ2-7, with D perhaps matching TRBD1 or TRBD2 (6 bases each). Trimming removed 8 bases at V and 0 bases at J, with 14 bases between. The CDR3 has 14 residues. Germline V gives CDR1 MNHEY, CDR2 SVGEGT. The CDR3 spells CASCGTYSSYEQYV. CDR3 nucleotide sequence: TGTGCCAGCTGCGGGACATACAGCTCCTACGAGCAGTACGTC.

In its sample, this clonotype was seen many times. The CDR3 is CASSLFGAGVQYDFNEQFF. CDR3 sequence (DNA): TGTGCCAGCAGCTTATTTGGAGCGGGGGTACAGTATGATTTCAATGAGCAGTTCTTC. The chain carries TRBV7-6 and TRBJ2-1; TRBD2 aligns across 8 bases. The CDR3 extends over 19 amino acids. CDR1 and CDR2 from the germline V gene are SGHVS and FNYEAQ. After removal of 2 bases from V and 6 bases from J, the junction contained 18 bases not matched to a gene.

CDR3 sequence reads: CASSLGQISPWYNEQFF. The CDR3 region has the DNA TGTGCCAGCAGTTTAGGGCAGATTTCTCCCTGGTACAATGAGCAGTTCTTC. The rearrangement joins TRBV27 to TRBJ2-1, with D hard to call. This CDR3 is built from 17 residues. The V gene lost 2 bases and the J gene lost 4 bases, with 18 bases spanning the gap. Germline V CDR1 and CDR2: MNHEY, SMNVEV (reference sequence).

Concerning this clonotype itself: This clone may be a read error of a much larger clone one base away. The rearrangement links TRBV12-3 or TRBV12-4 to TRBJ2-7; D remains unclear. The CDR3 sequence is 14 residues long. CDR3 nucleotides: TGTGCCAGCAGTTTCTCACAGACAAATTACGAGCAGCACTTC. This encodes CASSFSQTNYEQHF.

V is TRBV6-2 or TRBV6-3 and J is TRBJ1-2; possible D gene TRBD1, 5 bases. The germline CDR1 and CDR2 sequences are MNHEY and SVGEGT. V dropped 4 bases and J dropped 0 bases, with 18 bases sitting between them. CDR3 length equals 17 residues. CDR3 nucleotide sequence: TGTGCCAGCAGTTCATCCCGGGACGGAAGACCTAACTATGGCTACACCTTC. Protein product: CASSSSRDGRPNYGYTF.

The CDR3 spells CASSANGLAGGVGNEQFF. The CDR3 region has the DNA TGTGCCAGCAGCGCTAATGGACTAGCGGGGGGCGTAGGCAATGAGCAGTTCTTC. This rearrangement joins TRBV12-3 or TRBV12-4 to TRBJ2-1; TRBD2 matches 14 bases. The CDR3 length is 18 residues. The ends lost 6 bases at V and 6 bases at J; junction bases unmatched: 13.

V is TRBV4-3 and J is TRBJ2-2; no clear D gene. Germline V gene data show CDR1 as LGHNA and CDR2 as YSLEER. This CDR3 contains 15 residues. The V and J ends lost 0 bases and 5 bases respectively, with 10 bases between them. CDR3 sequence reads: CASSQEPGATGELFF. CDR3 DNA sequence: TGCGCCAGCAGCCAAGAACCAGGAGCGACCGGGGAGCTGTTTTTT.

This chain joins TRBV29-1 and TRBJ1-1; D uncertain. The ends were cut back, 2 bases at V and 1 base at J, with 11 bases in the middle. Per germline, CDR1 SQVTM and CDR2 ANQGSEA. There are 14 residues in the CDR3. CDR3 protein: CSVEPRAENTEAFF. The CDR3 bases are TGCAGCGTTGAACCCCGGGCGGAGAACACTGAAGCTTTCTTT.

This chain connects TRBV14 to TRBJ2-2; D unresolved. CDR3 size: 13 residues. Trimming shortened V by 6 bases and J by 4 bases, and 9 bases separated the two germline ends. Germline V gene sequence: CDR1 SGHDN, CDR2 FVKESK. In nucleotides, the CDR3 is TGTGCCAGCAGTCCTCACCTCACCGGGGAGCTGTTTTTT. Amino acid sequence: CASSPHLTGELFF.

This clonotype was seen at least ten times. This chain links TRBV7-6 with TRBJ2-2; D gene uncertain. The CDR3 sequence is 15 residues long. From germline, CDR1 is SGHVS and CDR2 FNYEAQ. Trimming stripped 5 bases from V and 4 bases from J, with 14 bases between. The CDR3 spells CASSGSGGATGELFF. For the CDR3, the DNA is TGTGCCAGCAGCGGTAGTGGCGGAGCCACCGGGGAGCTGTTTTTT. The full variable domain, rest sourced from reference TRBV7-6 and TRBJ2-2, is GAGVSQSPRYKVTKRGQDVALRCDPISGHVSLYWYRQALGQGPEFLTYFNYEAQQDKSGLPNDRFSAERPEGSISTLTIQRTEQRDSAMYRCASSGSGGATGELFFGEGSRLTVL.

This clonotype was seen more than once but under ten times. V is TRBV10-3 and J is TRBJ2-5; weak D call: TRBD1 (5 bases). Germline V gene lookup returns CDR1 ENHRY and CDR2 SYGVKD. The CDR3 extends over 13 amino acids. Trimming removed 6 bases from V and 5 bases from J, with 13 bases in between. In nucleotides, the CDR3 is TGTGCCATCAGCCAGGGCCTTCTGGAGACCCAGTACTTC. Its protein is CAISQGLLETQYF.

V is TRBV6-5 and J is TRBJ2-5, with 14 bases fitting TRBD2. V shed 2 bases, J shed 7 bases, and the junction held 9 bases outside the gene matches. Germline V gene data show CDR1 as MNHEY and CDR2 as SVGAGI. This CDR3 has 17 residues. The CDR3 coding sequence is TGTGCCAGCAGTTACCCGGGACTAGCGGGGGTCCGCGGGACCCAGTACTTC. Translated, it gives CASSYPGLAGVRGTQYF.